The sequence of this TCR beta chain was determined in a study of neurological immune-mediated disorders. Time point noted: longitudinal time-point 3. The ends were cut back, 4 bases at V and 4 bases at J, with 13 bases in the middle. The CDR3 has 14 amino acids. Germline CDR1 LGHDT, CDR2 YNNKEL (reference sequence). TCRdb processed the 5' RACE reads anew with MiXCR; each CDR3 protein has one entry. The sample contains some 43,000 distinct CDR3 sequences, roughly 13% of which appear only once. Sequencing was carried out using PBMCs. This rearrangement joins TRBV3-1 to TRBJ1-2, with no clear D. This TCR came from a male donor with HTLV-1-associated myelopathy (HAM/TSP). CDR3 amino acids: CASSRTVPLYGYTF. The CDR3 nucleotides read TGTGCCAGCAGCCGGACGGTGCCTCTCTATGGCTACACCTTC.